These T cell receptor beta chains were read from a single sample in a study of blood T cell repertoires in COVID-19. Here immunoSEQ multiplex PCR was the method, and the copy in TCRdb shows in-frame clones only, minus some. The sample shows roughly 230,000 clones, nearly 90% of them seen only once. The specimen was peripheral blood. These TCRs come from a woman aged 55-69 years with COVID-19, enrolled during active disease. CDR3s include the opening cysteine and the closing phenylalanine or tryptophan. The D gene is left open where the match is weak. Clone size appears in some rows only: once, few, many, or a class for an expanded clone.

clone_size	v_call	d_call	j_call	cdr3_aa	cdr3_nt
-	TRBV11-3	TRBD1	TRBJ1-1	CASSPDRAAEAFF	TGTGCCAGCAGCCCGGACAGGGCGGCTGAAGCTTTCTTT
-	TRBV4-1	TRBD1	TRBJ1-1	CASSQSRGHTEAFF	TGCGCCAGCAGCCAAAGTAGGGGGCACACTGAAGCTTTCTTT
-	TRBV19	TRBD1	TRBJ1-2	CASSETLSGTGYGYTF	TGTGCCAGTAGCGAGACCCTATCCGGGACAGGCTATGGCTACACCTTC
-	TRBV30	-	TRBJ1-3	CACSASGNTIYF	TGTGCCTGTAGCGCCTCTGGAAACACCATATATTTT
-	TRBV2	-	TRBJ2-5	CASSALRVSETQYF	TGTGCCAGCAGTGCCCTTCGGGTTTCAGAGACCCAGTACTTC
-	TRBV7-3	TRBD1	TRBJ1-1	CASSSGGANTEAFF	TGTGCCAGCAGTTCAGGGGGCGCGAACACTGAAGCTTTCTTT
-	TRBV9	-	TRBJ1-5	CASSPGGAQPQHF	TGTGCCAGCAGCCCAGGTGGGGCTCAGCCCCAGCATTTT
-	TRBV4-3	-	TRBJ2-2	CASSLGQDTGELFF	TGCGCCAGCAGCCTCGGACAAGACACCGGGGAGCTGTTTTTT
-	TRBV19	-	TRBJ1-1	CASSIGPGSTEAFF	TGTGCCAGTAGTATAGGACCCGGGAGCACTGAAGCTTTCTTT
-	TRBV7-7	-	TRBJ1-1	CASSLRGPWAFF	TGTGCCAGCAGCTTAAGGGGTCCCTGGGCTTTCTTT
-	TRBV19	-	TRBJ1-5	CASSISGTISNQPQHF	TGTGCCAGTAGTATTTCCGGGACAATTAGCAATCAGCCCCAGCATTTT
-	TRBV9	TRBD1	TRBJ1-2	CASSAGGSTLYGYTF	TGTGCCAGCAGCGCAGGGGGGTCTACTCTCTATGGCTACACCTTC
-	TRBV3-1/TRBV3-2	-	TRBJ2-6	CASSQPIGVGANVLTF	TGTGCCAGCAGCCAACCTATAGGAGTTGGGGCCAACGTCCTGACTTTC
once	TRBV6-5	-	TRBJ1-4	CASSYPEDREELFF	TGTGCCAGCAGTTATCCCGAGGACAGAGAAGAACTGTTTTTT
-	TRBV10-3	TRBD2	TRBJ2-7	CAIGGVTYEQYF	TGTGCCATCGGGGGGGTTACCTACGAGCAGTACTTC
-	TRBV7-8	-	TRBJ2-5	CASSLNSGETQYF	TGTGCCAGCAGCTTAAACTCCGGTGAGACCCAGTACTTC
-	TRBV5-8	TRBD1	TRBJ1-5	CASSFTGGNQPQHF	TGTGCCAGCAGTTTTACAGGGGGCAATCAGCCCCAGCATTTT
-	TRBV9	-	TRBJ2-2	CASSVGGPIKNTGELFF	TGTGCCAGCAGCGTAGGGGGGCCTATCAAGAACACCGGGGAGCTGTTTTTT
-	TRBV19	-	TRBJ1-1	CASTDGAGETEAFF	TGTGCCAGTACTGATGGGGCAGGGGAGACTGAAGCTTTCTTT
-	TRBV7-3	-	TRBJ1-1	CASSFGEGNTEAFF	TGTGCCAGCAGTTTCGGGGAGGGGAACACTGAAGCTTTCTTT
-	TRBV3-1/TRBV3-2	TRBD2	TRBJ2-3	CASSQAKLAGGFTDTQYF	TGTGCCAGCAGCCAAGCAAAACTAGCGGGGGGGTTCACAGATACGCAGTATTTT
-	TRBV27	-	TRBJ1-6	CASSPAGLMGSSYNSPLHF	TGTGCCAGCAGCCCAGCAGGACTGATGGGCTCCTCCTATAATTCACCCCTCCACTTT
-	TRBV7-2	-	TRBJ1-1	CASSLEEHTEAFF	TGTGCCAGCAGCTTAGAAGAGCACACTGAAGCTTTCTTT